The rows below give T cell receptor beta chains drawn from one sample of a study of blood T cell repertoires in COVID-19. Sequenced by immunoSEQ multiplex PCR; TCRdb stores in-frame clones only, minus some. The sample yields roughly 250,000 clones, 88% seen once. The material sequenced was peripheral blood. Source of these receptors: a woman aged 40 to 50 who had recovered from COVID-19. CDR3s include the opening cysteine and the closing phenylalanine or tryptophan. A D gene is named only where the DNA matches it firmly. Clone sizes are given selectively: once, few, many, or a class where the clone is expanded.

D gene: -
clone size: -
J gene: TRBJ1-4
V gene: TRBV20-1
CDR3 protein: CSASLVRGGNEKLFF
CDR3 DNA: TGCAGTGCTAGTTTGGTACGCGGAGGGAATGAAAAACTGTTTTTT

D gene: TRBD1
clone size: -
J gene: TRBJ2-5
V gene: TRBV5-6
CDR3 protein: CASSWPGQQETQYF
CDR3 DNA: TGTGCCAGCAGCTGGCCGGGACAGCAAGAGACCCAGTACTTC

D gene: TRBD1
clone size: -
J gene: TRBJ1-2
V gene: TRBV5-6
CDR3 protein: CASSLLGQVYGYTF
CDR3 DNA: TGTGCCAGCAGCTTACTGGGACAGGTATATGGCTACACCTTC

D gene: TRBD2
clone size: -
J gene: TRBJ2-1
V gene: TRBV28
CDR3 protein: CASTRDSGGYNEQFF
CDR3 DNA: TGTGCCAGCACCCGCGATAGCGGGGGGTACAATGAGCAGTTCTTC

D gene: -
clone size: -
J gene: TRBJ1-6
V gene: TRBV15
CDR3 protein: CATLGPWGLHF
CDR3 DNA: TGTGCCACCCTGGGGCCCTGGGGCCTCCACTTT

D gene: TRBD2
clone size: -
J gene: TRBJ2-7
V gene: TRBV6-5
CDR3 protein: CASSIAGVGYEQYF
CDR3 DNA: TGTGCCAGCAGCATAGCGGGAGTGGGGTACGAGCAGTACTTC

D gene: -
clone size: -
J gene: TRBJ2-1
V gene: TRBV5-8
CDR3 protein: CASSLMEQGSYNEQFF
CDR3 DNA: TGTGCCAGCAGCCTGATGGAGCAGGGATCCTACAATGAGCAGTTCTTC

D gene: -
clone size: once
J gene: TRBJ2-3
V gene: TRBV27
CDR3 protein: CASSLSSQGHYTQYF
CDR3 DNA: TGTGCCAGCAGTTTATCTAGCCAGGGACATTATACGCAGTATTTT

D gene: -
clone size: -
J gene: TRBJ2-3
V gene: TRBV27
CDR3 protein: CASKGLGSGLPEGTQYF
CDR3 DNA: TGTGCCAGCAAAGGGCTGGGCAGTGGGCTCCCAGAGGGTACGCAGTATTTT

D gene: TRBD1
clone size: -
J gene: TRBJ2-2
V gene: TRBV7-3
CDR3 protein: CASNRGPDTGELFF
CDR3 DNA: TGTGCCAGCAACAGGGGGCCGGACACCGGGGAGCTGTTTTTT

D gene: TRBD2
clone size: -
J gene: TRBJ2-1
V gene: TRBV9
CDR3 protein: CASSVGPAGGDNEQFF
CDR3 DNA: TGTGCCAGCAGCGTAGGCCCAGCGGGAGGGGACAATGAGCAGTTCTTC

D gene: TRBD2
clone size: -
J gene: TRBJ2-2
V gene: TRBV27
CDR3 protein: CASSPGLAGSIGELFF
CDR3 DNA: TGTGCCAGCAGTCCGGGACTAGCGGGAAGTATCGGGGAGCTGTTTTTT

D gene: TRBD1
clone size: -
J gene: TRBJ1-2
V gene: TRBV4-2
CDR3 protein: CASSQHSQGVDGYTF
CDR3 DNA: TGTGCCAGCAGCCAACACTCACAGGGGGTAGATGGCTACACCTTC

D gene: -
clone size: once
J gene: TRBJ2-7
V gene: TRBV27
CDR3 protein: CASGQRSPSSYEQYF
CDR3 DNA: TGTGCCAGCGGACAGCGGAGCCCGAGCTCCTACGAGCAGTACTTC

D gene: -
clone size: few
J gene: TRBJ1-1
V gene: TRBV16
CDR3 protein: CASSQSDGVNTEAFF
CDR3 DNA: TGTGCCAGCAGCCAATCGGACGGGGTGAACACTGAAGCTTTCTTT

D gene: -
clone size: -
J gene: TRBJ2-6
V gene: TRBV6-2/TRBV6-3
CDR3 protein: CASSHRGGTGANVLTF
CDR3 DNA: TGTGCCAGCAGCCACAGGGGGGGGACTGGGGCCAACGTCCTGACTTTC

D gene: -
clone size: -
J gene: TRBJ2-4
V gene: TRBV6-5
CDR3 protein: CASSLSETKNIQYF
CDR3 DNA: TGTGCCAGCAGTCTCAGCGAGACCAAAAACATTCAGTACTTC

D gene: -
clone size: -
J gene: TRBJ1-1
V gene: TRBV5-1
CDR3 protein: CASSPWGGPNTEAFF
CDR3 DNA: TGCGCCAGCAGCCCCTGGGGCGGACCGAACACTGAAGCTTTCTTT

D gene: -
clone size: few
J gene: TRBJ1-3
V gene: TRBV28
CDR3 protein: CASRGRPSGNTIYF
CDR3 DNA: TGTGCCAGCCGCGGCCGGCCCTCAGGAAACACCATATATTTT

D gene: -
clone size: many
J gene: TRBJ2-3
V gene: TRBV6-4
CDR3 protein: CASSDVGGSTDTQYF
CDR3 DNA: TGTGCCAGCAGTGACGTTGGCGGGAGCACAGATACGCAGTATTTT

D gene: TRBD2
clone size: -
J gene: TRBJ2-3
V gene: TRBV9
CDR3 protein: CASSLGGLGADTQYF
CDR3 DNA: TGTGCCAGCAGCCTCGGGGGACTAGGTGCAGATACGCAGTATTTT

D gene: TRBD1
clone size: -
J gene: TRBJ1-5
V gene: TRBV15
CDR3 protein: CATSREREVRQGSQPQHF
CDR3 DNA: TGTGCCACCAGCAGAGAAAGGGAGGTGCGACAGGGGAGTCAGCCCCAGCATTTT

D gene: TRBD1
clone size: -
J gene: TRBJ1-1
V gene: TRBV19
CDR3 protein: CASSARGTGGRAFF
CDR3 DNA: TGTGCCAGTAGTGCTAGGGGCACAGGGGGAAGAGCTTTCTTT

D gene: TRBD1
clone size: -
J gene: TRBJ2-3
V gene: TRBV5-1
CDR3 protein: CASSPIGTGNRADTQYF
CDR3 DNA: TGCGCCAGCAGCCCCATTGGGACAGGGAATAGGGCAGATACGCAGTATTTT

D gene: TRBD1
clone size: -
J gene: TRBJ1-2
V gene: TRBV5-1
CDR3 protein: CASSPGQGYGYTF
CDR3 DNA: TGCGCCAGCAGCCCGGGACAGGGATATGGCTACACCTTC

D gene: -
clone size: -
J gene: TRBJ2-5
V gene: TRBV6-5
CDR3 protein: CASSQAPGWGETQYF
CDR3 DNA: TGTGCCAGCAGTCAGGCCCCGGGGTGGGGAGAGACCCAGTACTTC

D gene: -
clone size: few
J gene: TRBJ1-1
V gene: TRBV27
CDR3 protein: CASSPQGGLMNTEAFF
CDR3 DNA: TGTGCCAGCAGTCCCCAGGGAGGCCTCATGAACACTGAAGCTTTCTTT

D gene: TRBD1
clone size: -
J gene: TRBJ1-1
V gene: TRBV19
CDR3 protein: CASSPRTGSGYTEAFF
CDR3 DNA: TGTGCCAGTAGTCCCCGGACAGGGTCGGGGTACACTGAAGCTTTCTTT

D gene: -
clone size: once
J gene: TRBJ2-2
V gene: TRBV5-5
CDR3 protein: CASSTDRGELFF
CDR3 DNA: TGTGCCAGCAGCACCGACAGGGGGGAGCTGTTTTTT

D gene: -
clone size: -
J gene: TRBJ1-3
V gene: TRBV5-8
CDR3 protein: CASSHGPGNRETIYF
CDR3 DNA: TGTGCCAGCAGCCACGGGCCAGGAAACAGGGAAACCATATATTTT

D gene: TRBD2
clone size: -
J gene: TRBJ2-1
V gene: TRBV7-3
CDR3 protein: CASSPTSGGGNEQFF
CDR3 DNA: TGTGCCAGCAGCCCCACTAGCGGGGGGGGGAATGAGCAGTTCTTC

D gene: TRBD1
clone size: few
J gene: TRBJ1-5
V gene: TRBV23-1
CDR3 protein: CASSPHRGCNQPQHF
CDR3 DNA: TGCGCCAGCAGTCCTCACAGGGGGTGCAATCAGCCCCAGCATTTT

D gene: -
clone size: -
J gene: TRBJ2-5
V gene: TRBV7-3
CDR3 protein: CASSPTSVGTQYF
CDR3 DNA: TGTGCCAGCAGCCCAACAAGTGTTGGGACCCAGTACTTC

D gene: -
clone size: -
J gene: TRBJ1-2
V gene: TRBV12-3/TRBV12-4
CDR3 protein: CASSFRAGYTF
CDR3 DNA: TGTGCCAGCAGTTTCAGGGCTGGCTACACCTTC

D gene: TRBD2
clone size: -
J gene: TRBJ2-5
V gene: TRBV5-1
CDR3 protein: CASSLEVARGETQYF
CDR3 DNA: TGCGCCAGCAGCTTGGAAGTGGCGCGGGGGGAGACCCAGTACTTC

D gene: -
clone size: -
J gene: TRBJ1-6
V gene: TRBV28
CDR3 protein: CASSLHRAGSPLHF
CDR3 DNA: TGTGCCAGCAGTTTACACAGGGCTGGATCACCCCTCCACTTT

D gene: TRBD1
clone size: -
J gene: TRBJ1-4
V gene: TRBV6-5
CDR3 protein: CASSYWGQGGEKLFF
CDR3 DNA: TGTGCCAGCAGTTATTGGGGACAGGGGGGGGAAAAACTGTTTTTT

D gene: TRBD2
clone size: -
J gene: TRBJ2-4
V gene: TRBV15
CDR3 protein: CATSRGGGGKNIQYF
CDR3 DNA: TGTGCCACCAGCAGAGGCGGGGGGGGCAAAAACATTCAGTACTTC

D gene: -
clone size: many
J gene: TRBJ1-5
V gene: TRBV6-6
CDR3 protein: CASRWGVEGNQPQHF
CDR3 DNA: TGTGCCAGCAGGTGGGGGGTGGAGGGGAATCAGCCCCAGCATTTT

D gene: TRBD2
clone size: -
J gene: TRBJ2-1
V gene: TRBV11-3
CDR3 protein: CASRTGLAGYNEQFF
CDR3 DNA: TGTGCCAGCAGGACGGGACTAGCGGGCTACAATGAGCAGTTCTTC

D gene: -
clone size: -
J gene: TRBJ1-3
V gene: TRBV2
CDR3 protein: CASTLRDTSGNTIYF
CDR3 DNA: TGTGCCAGCACCCTCCGGGACACCTCTGGAAACACCATATATTTT

D gene: -
clone size: -
J gene: TRBJ2-6
V gene: TRBV3-1/TRBV3-2
CDR3 protein: CASSQASGANVLTF
CDR3 DNA: TGTGCCAGCAGCCAAGCGTCTGGGGCCAACGTCCTGACTTTC

D gene: TRBD1
clone size: -
J gene: TRBJ2-2
V gene: TRBV11-3
CDR3 protein: CASSPRGDRAHTGELFF
CDR3 DNA: TGTGCCAGCAGCCCCCGAGGGGACAGGGCGCACACCGGGGAGCTGTTTTTT

D gene: -
clone size: -
J gene: TRBJ2-2
V gene: TRBV11-2
CDR3 protein: CASSRDSLAGELFF
CDR3 DNA: TGTGCCAGCAGCCGGGACTCCCTGGCGGGGGAGCTGTTTTTT

D gene: TRBD2
clone size: -
J gene: TRBJ2-1
V gene: TRBV5-1
CDR3 protein: CASSPGLAGGRSSYNEQFF
CDR3 DNA: TGCGCCAGCAGCCCCGGACTAGCGGGAGGCCGAAGCTCCTACAATGAGCAGTTCTTC

D gene: TRBD2
clone size: -
J gene: TRBJ2-7
V gene: TRBV3-1/TRBV3-2
CDR3 protein: CASSHPGLAGKARNEQYF
CDR3 DNA: TGTGCCAGCAGCCACCCCGGACTAGCGGGAAAGGCCAGGAACGAGCAGTACTTC

D gene: -
clone size: -
J gene: TRBJ1-2
V gene: TRBV30
CDR3 protein: CARRQAPYGYTF
CDR3 DNA: TGTGCCCGAAGACAGGCCCCCTATGGCTACACCTTC

D gene: TRBD2
clone size: -
J gene: TRBJ2-2
V gene: TRBV7-3
CDR3 protein: CASSAPGLAGGAGELFF
CDR3 DNA: TGTGCCAGCAGCGCACCGGGACTAGCGGGAGGGGCCGGGGAGCTGTTTTTT

D gene: -
clone size: -
J gene: TRBJ1-3
V gene: TRBV10-3
CDR3 protein: CAISGPSGFSGNTIYF
CDR3 DNA: TGTGCCATCAGTGGGCCAAGCGGGTTTTCCGGAAACACCATATATTTT

D gene: -
clone size: once
J gene: TRBJ2-1
V gene: TRBV11-2
CDR3 protein: CASSLVSRGPSYNEQFF
CDR3 DNA: TGTGCCAGCAGCTTAGTTTCGCGAGGTCCCTCCTACAATGAGCAGTTCTTC

D gene: -
clone size: -
J gene: TRBJ1-2
V gene: TRBV29-1
CDR3 protein: CSVRDTAGYTF
CDR3 DNA: TGCAGCGTTCGGGACACGGCGGGCTACACCTTC

D gene: -
clone size: -
J gene: TRBJ2-1
V gene: TRBV29-1
CDR3 protein: CSVGLNEQFF
CDR3 DNA: TGCAGCGTTGGGCTGAACGAGCAGTTCTTC

D gene: -
clone size: -
J gene: TRBJ2-1
V gene: TRBV11-3
CDR3 protein: CASSLLVPGDNEQFF
CDR3 DNA: TGTGCCAGCAGCTTGCTTGTCCCAGGGGACAATGAGCAGTTCTTC